In its sample, the clone carrying this T cell receptor (beta chain) was seen many times. Its target is unknown. This entry comes from a study of T cells in Graves' hyperthyroidism and ophthalmopathy. V was cut by 5 bases and J by 3 bases, with 7 bases left in between. The CDR3 consists of 11 residues. The germline V gene encodes CDR1 DFQATT and CDR2 SNEGSKA (reference sequence). RNA transcripts provided the source from which TCR beta CDR3 regions were amplified. Carried out on the TCR CDR3, a first-round RT-PCR used the HTBI primer set. TCRdb itself ran the multiplex PCR reads through MiXCR, one entry per CDR3 protein. The sample has fewer than 650,000 distinct CDR3 sequences; about 15% are singletons. General study points: Among clonotypes expanded in thyroid above 0.001, most were also found in blood.

The chain links TRBV20-1 to TRBJ2-5, with D possibly called TRBD1 or TRBD2 (5 bases each). This clonotype originated in a woman aged 40 to 49 with Graves' ophthalmopathy. The source material was blood. The chain's CDR3 is CSAGTEETQYF. The CDR3 bases are TGCAGTGCTGGGACGGAAGAGACCCAGTACTTC.